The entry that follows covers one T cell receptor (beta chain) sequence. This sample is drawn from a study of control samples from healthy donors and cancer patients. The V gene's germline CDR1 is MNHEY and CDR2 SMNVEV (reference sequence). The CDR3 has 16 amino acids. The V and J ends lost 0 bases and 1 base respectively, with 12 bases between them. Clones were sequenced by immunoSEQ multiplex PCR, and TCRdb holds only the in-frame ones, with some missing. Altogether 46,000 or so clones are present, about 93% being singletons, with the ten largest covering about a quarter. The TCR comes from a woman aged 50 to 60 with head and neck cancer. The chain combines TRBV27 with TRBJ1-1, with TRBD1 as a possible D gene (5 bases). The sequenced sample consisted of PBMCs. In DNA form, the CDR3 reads TGTGCCAGCAGTTTATCGCCCCAGGGCAGGAACACTGAAGCTTTCTTT. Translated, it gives CASSLSPQGRNTEAFF.